The TCR beta chain described here comes from a study of CDR3 diversity in severe acne. TCRdb ran MiXCR on the PCR reads and lists one entry per CDR3 protein. The repertoire holds fewer than 100,000 distinct CDR3 sequences, with 45% to 60% as singletons. CDR3 length: 16 residues. V shed 3 bases, J shed 1 base, and the junction held 6 bases outside the gene matches. CDR1 and CDR2 (germline): SGHAT, FQNNGV. At least ten counts were recorded for this clonotype. The chain employs TRBV11-2 and TRBJ2-3; 8 bases line up with TRBD2. This TCR came from a male donor in good health, without acne. Specimen: blood. The DNA of the CDR3 is TGTGCCAGCAGCTTGCTTAGCGGGGAGCGCACAGATACGCAGTATTTT. This codes for CASSLLSGERTDTQYF.